The 9 T cell receptor beta chains reported below all come from one sample, sequenced in a study of blood T cell repertoires in COVID-19 (dated by TCRdb to 2019 to 2021). Libraries were made using the immunoSEQ multiplex PCR assay. TCRdb mirrors the immuneACCESS table, restricted to in-frame sequences. Some clones are absent from its copies; in checked studies, under half trace to an unresolved V gene, and the reason for the others is unknown. Counted in this sample were roughly 180,000 clones; about 85% of them appeared once. Jointly, the top ten make up 1.2% of the sample. The sequenced sample consisted of peripheral blood. The receptors stem from a man in his sixties who had recovered from COVID-19.

V is TRBV7-8 and J is TRBJ2-5, with 11 bases identical to TRBD2. Trimming at V came to 5 bases and at J to 0 bases, leaving 8 bases not matched to a gene. Looked up from germline, CDR1 is SGHVS and CDR2 is FQNEAQ. This CDR3 comprises 17 residues. The CDR3 DNA follows: TGTGCCAGCAGCACCCGACTAGCGGGGATGTACCAAGAGACCCAGTACTTC. Translation: CASSTRLAGMYQETQYF.

DNA for the CDR3: TGCAGCGTTGAAGATCAGGGTTCCTCCTACGAGCAGTACTTC. It yields the protein CSVEDQGSSYEQYF. This sequence joins TRBV29-1 and TRBJ2-7; D is perhaps TRBD1 (5 bases). V was shortened by 0 bases and J by 0 bases, with 9 bases between the two germline ends. This CDR3 has 14 amino acids. Germline CDR1 and CDR2: SQVTM and ANQGSEA.

J is TRBJ1-2 and V is TRBV6-5; D gene uncertain. Trimming removed 8 bases at V and 0 bases at J, with 10 bases between. Germline CDR1 MNHEY, CDR2 SVGAGI. This CDR3 contains 13 residues. The CDR3 nucleotides read TGTGCCAGCTGGGCCCTTTCTAACTATGGCTACACCTTC. It specifies CASWALSNYGYTF.

The CDR3 DNA reads as TGTGCCAGCAGTTGGGCGGGCGGATCCTACGAGCAGTACTTC. It codes for CASSWAGGSYEQYF. The V gene is TRBV27, the J gene TRBJ2-7; D perhaps matches TRBD2 (5 bases). Trimming took 4 bases from V and 1 from J, leaving 11 bases between them. Germline CDR1 reads MNHEY; CDR2 reads SMNVEV (reference sequence). The CDR3 is 14 residues long.

The V gene is TRBV5-1, the J gene TRBJ2-3; 9 nucleotides agree with TRBD2. The trim removed 3 bases at V and 3 bases at J, leaving 5 bases unmatched. Germline V gene sequence: CDR1 SGHRS, CDR2 YFSETQ. The CDR3 extends over 15 amino acids. The CDR3 here is CASSSPAGGTDTQYF. In DNA, the CDR3 is TGCGCCAGCAGCTCCCCAGCGGGGGGAACAGATACGCAGTATTTT.

The chain couples TRBV6-2 or TRBV6-3 to TRBJ2-2, with D perhaps TRBD2 (6 bases). The CDR3 consists of 16 residues. Germline loops: CDR1 MNHEY, CDR2 SVGEGT. Trimming shortened V by 6 bases and J by 5 bases, and 19 bases separated the two germline ends. The DNA of the CDR3 is TGTGCCAGCAGCCAGAGGGGAGGAAGTAAGACCGGGGAGCTGTTTTTT. Amino acids: CASSQRGGSKTGELFF.

The chain employs TRBV6-6 and TRBJ1-5; a possible D gene is TRBD1 (5 bases). Trimming left V 7 bases short and J 6 bases short, with 16 bases between. The CDR3 runs 14 residues. Looked up from germline, CDR1 is MNHNY and CDR2 is SVGAGI (reference sequence). CDR3 region: CASKEAGTVQPQHF. The CDR3 nucleotides read TGTGCCAGCAAGGAGGCAGGGACTGTTCAGCCCCAGCATTTT.

This sequence joins TRBV5-1 and TRBJ2-1; weak D call: TRBD1 (6 bases). This CDR3 is built from 15 residues. V was clipped by 2 bases and J by 0 bases, with 9 bases between them. Germline CDR1 is SGHRS and CDR2 is YFSETQ. CDR3 coding DNA: TGCGCCAGCAGCTTCGGACAGAGCTCCTACAATGAGCAGTTCTTC. Protein: CASSFGQSSYNEQFF.

The chain carries TRBV19 and TRBJ1-2, with D possibly matching TRBD1 (6 bases). Germline V CDR1 and CDR2: LNHDA, SQIVND (reference sequence). This CDR3 has 15 amino acids. The V end lost 0 bases, the J end lost 6 bases, and 14 bases lay between the germline ends. The CDR3 spells CASSIDEQGLNGYTF. The CDR3 nucleotides read TGTGCCAGTAGTATAGATGAACAGGGTCTCAATGGCTACACCTTC.